The rows below give T cell receptor beta chains drawn from one sample of a study of blood T cell repertoires in COVID-19. TCRdb's table, derived via immunoSEQ multiplex PCR, lists solely in-frame clones and lacks some. The data contain some 260,000 clones, over 80% of them singletons. The specimen was PBMCs or T cells enriched from blood (not recorded which). The receptor set was obtained from a woman between 18 and 29 years old who had recovered from COVID-19. CDR3s include the opening cysteine and the closing phenylalanine or tryptophan. The D gene is left open where the match is weak. Rows give clone size only sometimes, using once, few, many, or a class for an expanded clone.

D,size,J,V,CDR3,DNA
.,once,TRBJ1-2,TRBV5-1,CASSHRASNYGYTF,TGCGCCAGCAGCCACAGGGCATCAAACTATGGCTACACCTTC
TRBD2,.,TRBJ2-7,TRBV28,CASSSIPGLAVSYEQYF,TGTGCCAGCAGTTCCATACCGGGACTAGCGGTATCCTACGAGCAGTACTTC
.,.,TRBJ2-1,TRBV7-2,CASSLGALGEQFF,TGTGCCAGCAGCTTAGGGGCCCTTGGTGAGCAGTTCTTC
.,.,TRBJ1-1,TRBV6-5,CASSYSNYEIEAFF,TGTGCCAGCAGTTACTCGAACTACGAAATAGAGGCTTTCTTT
.,.,TRBJ2-5,TRBV21-1,CASSPLLGLGRETQYF,TGTGCCAGCAGCCCTCTCCTGGGCCTCGGGAGAGAGACCCAGTACTTC
TRBD1,.,TRBJ1-2,TRBV9,CASSVATDRGHDYGYTF,TGTGCCAGCAGCGTAGCTACGGACAGGGGGCATGACTATGGCTACACCTTC
TRBD1,.,TRBJ1-2,TRBV27,CASSTTQGVGGYTF,TGTGCCAGCAGTACTACGCAGGGGGTAGGTGGCTACACCTTC
.,.,TRBJ2-3,TRBV7-9,CASSETDTQYF,TGTGCCAGCAGTGAGACAGATACGCAGTATTTT
.,once,TRBJ1-1,TRBV5-1,CASSLNREEAFF,TGCGCCAGCAGCTTGAACAGGGAAGAAGCTTTCTTT
TRBD2,.,TRBJ2-1,TRBV2,CASRKQGLAGYEQFF,TGTGCCAGCAGAAAACAAGGACTAGCGGGATATGAGCAGTTCTTC
.,once,TRBJ2-2,TRBV5-1,CASSLLRGNTGELFF,TGCGCCAGCAGCTTGCTTAGGGGAAACACCGGGGAGCTGTTTTTT